This T cell receptor (beta chain) originates from a study of T-cell memory formation after mild COVID-19. Findings of the study overall: Some SARS-CoV-2-responding clones were already detected in memory before infection.

TCRdb re-derived calls from the 5' RACE reads in MiXCR, one entry per CDR3 protein. The sample has roughly 180,000 distinct CDR3 sequences; roughly 18% are singletons. Germline lookup yields CDR1 SGHTA and CDR2 FQGNSA. The CDR3 has 18 amino acids. V shed 1 base, J shed 1 base, and the junction held 8 bases outside the gene matches. This clonotype was seen only a few times. The antigen is undetermined. This receptor was obtained from a man between 18 and 35 years old who had mild COVID-19 (a few samples of this study predate the infection). Cell type and time point are not known. The chain employs TRBV7-2 and TRBJ1-2, with 11 bases lining up with TRBD1. The sequenced sample was PBMCs or a T cell subset sorted from them (not recorded which). The CDR3, as DNA: TGTGCCAGCAGCTTAGTTCCGGGACAGGGGGGAAGTAACTATGGCTACACCTTC. It yields the protein CASSLVPGQGGSNYGYTF.